Following are 9 T cell receptor beta chains from one sample sequenced in a study of blood T cell repertoires in COVID-19. Produced via immunoSEQ multiplex PCR; TCRdb's table is partial and in-frame only. The sample has 200,000 to 300,000 clones, around 86% seen once. The sample taken for sequencing was peripheral blood. These TCRs come from a woman aged 25 to 39 who had recovered from COVID-19.

In its sample, this clone was seen a few times. This sequence joins TRBV6-5 and TRBJ1-5; D ambiguous. Per the germline V gene, CDR1 is MNHEY and CDR2 is SVGAGI. V was cut by 2 bases and J by 7 bases, with 9 bases left in between. This CDR3 region has 13 residues. Here the CDR3 DNA reads TGTGCCAGCAGTTACACGGCGGGGCAGCCCCAGCATTTT. Its translation is CASSYTAGQPQHF.

J is TRBJ2-5 and V is TRBV2; TRBD2 agrees at 9 bases. V trimming: 1 base; J trimming: 1 base; junction bases outside the gene matches: 16. Per the germline V gene, CDR1 is SNHLY and CDR2 is FYNNEI. This CDR3 has 20 residues. CDR3 sequence reads: CASSEGFKGTSSTPQETQYF. The CDR3 DNA follows: TGTGCCAGCAGTGAAGGGTTCAAAGGGACTAGCAGCACCCCCCAAGAGACCCAGTACTTC.

In its sample, this clone was seen a few times. The chain recombines TRBV7-9 with TRBJ1-6, with TRBD1 identical over 7 bases. V was clipped by 5 bases and J by 10 bases; unmatched bases: 11. CDR1 and CDR2 (germline): SEHNR, FQNEAQ (reference sequence). This CDR3 comprises 15 residues. CDR3 region: CASSLGTVTGSPLHF. CDR3 nucleotide sequence: TGTGCCAGCAGCCTCGGGACAGTAACTGGCTCACCCCTCCACTTT.

The chain couples TRBV10-3 to TRBJ1-4, with 10 bases matching TRBD1. Germline V CDR1 and CDR2: ENHRY, SYGVKD. The CDR3 totals 19 residues. J lost 4 bases, V lost 4 bases, and 15 bases had no gene match. The DNA of the CDR3 is TGTGCCATCAGTGCACGACGGGACAGGGGATGGGGTGGTAATGAAAAACTGTTTTTT. It is translated as CAISARRDRGWGGNEKLFF.

The rearrangement links TRBV7-9 to TRBJ1-3; weak D call: TRBD1 (5 bases). The germline gives CDR1 SEHNR, CDR2 FQNEAQ (reference sequence). The V end was cut by 3 bases, the J end by 4 bases, with 10 bases between. The CDR3 length is 14 residues. CDR3 protein: CASSFGARGNTIYF. The CDR3 DNA reads TGTGCCAGCAGCTTTGGGGCGCGGGGAAACACCATATATTTT.

This clone appeared a single time. J is TRBJ1-1 and V is TRBV6-5; TRBD1 aligns across 9 bases. This CDR3 has 15 residues. Germline CDR1 and CDR2: MNHEY and SVGAGI. Trimming at V came to 6 bases and at J to 2 bases, leaving 7 bases not matched to a gene. In DNA form, the CDR3 reads TGTGCCAGCAGCCCACAGGGGGCTCAAAACACTGAAGCTTTCTTT. It specifies CASSPQGAQNTEAFF.

The CDR3 bases are TGTGCCAGCAGGGGGGCACAGTTTAATGAAAAACTGTTTTTT. Its protein product is CASRGAQFNEKLFF. The chain employs TRBV2 and TRBJ1-4; D is perhaps TRBD1 (6 bases). V was pared by 6 bases and J by 4 bases, with 12 bases between. CDR1 and CDR2 from the germline V gene are SNHLY and FYNNEI. This CDR3 contains 14 residues.

The V and J genes are TRBV2 and TRBJ2-5; D is perhaps TRBD2 (6 bases). The CDR3 covers 17 residues. CDR1 and CDR2 (germline): SNHLY, FYNNEI. Trimming removed 5 bases at V and 5 bases at J, with 24 bases between. The CDR3 region is CASSQTISVNGGETQYF. The CDR3 nucleotides are TGTGCCAGCAGTCAAACCATATCGGTGAACGGAGGGGAGACCCAGTACTTC.

In this sample, this clone turned up once. The chain uses TRBV16 and TRBJ2-6; D is perhaps TRBD1 (6 bases). Germline V gene lookup returns CDR1 KGHSY and CDR2 FQNENV. CDR3 size: 17 residues. The V end lost 2 bases, the J end lost 1 base, and 12 bases lay between the germline ends. CDR3 nucleotides: TGTGCCAGCAGCCAACGGGTCAGGGGATCTGGGGCCAACGTCCTGACTTTC. It encodes CASSQRVRGSGANVLTF.